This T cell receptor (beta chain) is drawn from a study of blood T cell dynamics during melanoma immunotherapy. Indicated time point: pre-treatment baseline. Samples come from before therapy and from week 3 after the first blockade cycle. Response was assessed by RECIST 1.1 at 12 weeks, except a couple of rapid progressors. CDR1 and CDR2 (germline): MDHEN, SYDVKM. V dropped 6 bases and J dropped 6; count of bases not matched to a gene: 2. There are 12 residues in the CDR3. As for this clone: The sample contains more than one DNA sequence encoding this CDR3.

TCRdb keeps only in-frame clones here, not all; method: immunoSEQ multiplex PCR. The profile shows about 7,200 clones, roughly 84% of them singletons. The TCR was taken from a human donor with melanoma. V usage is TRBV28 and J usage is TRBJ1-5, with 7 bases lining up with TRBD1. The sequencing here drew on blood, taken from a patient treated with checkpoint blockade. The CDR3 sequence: CASRQGSQPQHF. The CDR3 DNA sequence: TGTGCCAGCAGACAGGGGTCTCAGCCCCAGCATTTT.